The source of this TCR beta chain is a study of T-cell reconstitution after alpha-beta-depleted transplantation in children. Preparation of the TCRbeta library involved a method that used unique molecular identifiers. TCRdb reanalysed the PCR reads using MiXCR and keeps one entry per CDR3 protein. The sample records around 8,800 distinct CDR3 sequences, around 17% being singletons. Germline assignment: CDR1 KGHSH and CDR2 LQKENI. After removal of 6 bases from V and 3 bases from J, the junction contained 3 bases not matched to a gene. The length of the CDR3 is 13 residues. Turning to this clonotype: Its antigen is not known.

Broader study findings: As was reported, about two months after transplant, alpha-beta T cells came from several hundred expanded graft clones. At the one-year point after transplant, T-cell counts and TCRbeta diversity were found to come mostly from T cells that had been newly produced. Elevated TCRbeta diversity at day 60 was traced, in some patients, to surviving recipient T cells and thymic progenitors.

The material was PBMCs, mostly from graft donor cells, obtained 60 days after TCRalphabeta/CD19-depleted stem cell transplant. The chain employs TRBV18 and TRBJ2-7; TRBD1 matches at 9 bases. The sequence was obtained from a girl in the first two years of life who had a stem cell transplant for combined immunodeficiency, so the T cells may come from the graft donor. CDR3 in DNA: TGTGCCAGCTCGACAGGGGGACTCTACGAGCAGTACTTC. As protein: CASSTGGLYEQYF.